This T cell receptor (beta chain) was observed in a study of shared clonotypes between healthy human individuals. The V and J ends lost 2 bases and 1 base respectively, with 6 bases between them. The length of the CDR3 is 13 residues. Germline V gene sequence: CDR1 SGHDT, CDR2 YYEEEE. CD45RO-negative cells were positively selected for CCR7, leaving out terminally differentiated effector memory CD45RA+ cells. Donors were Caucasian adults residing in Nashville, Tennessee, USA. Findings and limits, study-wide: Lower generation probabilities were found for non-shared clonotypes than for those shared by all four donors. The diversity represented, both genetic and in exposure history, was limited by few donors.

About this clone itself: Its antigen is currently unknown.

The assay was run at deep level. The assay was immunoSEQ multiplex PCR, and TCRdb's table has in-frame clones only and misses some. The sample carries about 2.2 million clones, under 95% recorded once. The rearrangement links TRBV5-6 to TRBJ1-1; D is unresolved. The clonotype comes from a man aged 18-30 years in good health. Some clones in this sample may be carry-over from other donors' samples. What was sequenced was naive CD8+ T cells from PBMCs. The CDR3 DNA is TGTGCCAGCAGCTTTATCACGAACACTGAAGCTTTCTTT. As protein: CASSFITNTEAFF.